This TCR beta chain originates from a study of liver allograft versus peripheral blood T cells. Across the whole study: What was compared were the T cell receptor repertoires in transplanted livers and those in the peripheral blood of recipients.

V lost 7 bases, J lost 8 bases, and 17 bases lay in between. The CDR3 length is 13 residues. Per germline, CDR1 SGHTA and CDR2 FQGNSA. This clonotype was seen only a few times. Its specificity is unknown. The study's findings and limits: As reported, T cell receptor repertoires inside liver allografts differed from those present in peripheral blood.

TCRdb re-called the reads with MiXCR, one entry per CDR3 protein. The sample includes more than 10,000 distinct CDR3 sequences, approximately 17% of them seen just once. The gene calls are TRBV7-2 and TRBJ1-1; weak D call: TRBD1 (6 bases). The sequence came from a human patient who had a liver transplant. A share of the T cells may be of graft donor origin. This CDR3 reads CASTLGVGTEAFF. CDR3 DNA: TGTGCCAGCACCCTAGGGGTTGGGACAGAAGCTTTCTTT.